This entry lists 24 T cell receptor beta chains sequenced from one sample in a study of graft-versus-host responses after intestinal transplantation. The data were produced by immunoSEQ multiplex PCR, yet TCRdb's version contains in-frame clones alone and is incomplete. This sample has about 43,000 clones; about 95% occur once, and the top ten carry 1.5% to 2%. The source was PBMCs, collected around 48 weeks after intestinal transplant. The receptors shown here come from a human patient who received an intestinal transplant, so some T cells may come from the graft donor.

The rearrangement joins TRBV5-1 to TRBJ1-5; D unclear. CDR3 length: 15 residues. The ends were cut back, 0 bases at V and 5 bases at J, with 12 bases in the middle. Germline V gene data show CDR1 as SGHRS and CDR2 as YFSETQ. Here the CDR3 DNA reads TGCGCCAGCAGCTTGGATTGGGCTGGGGATCAGCCCCAGCATTTT. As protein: CASSLDWAGDQPQHF.

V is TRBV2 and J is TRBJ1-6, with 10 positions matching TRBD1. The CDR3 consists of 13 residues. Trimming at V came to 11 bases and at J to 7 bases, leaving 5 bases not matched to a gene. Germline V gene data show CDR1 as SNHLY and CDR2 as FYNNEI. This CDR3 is CAGGTGVNSPLHF. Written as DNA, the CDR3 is TGTGCCGGGGGGACAGGGGTGAATTCACCCCTCCACTTT. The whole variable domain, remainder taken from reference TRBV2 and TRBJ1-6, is EPEVTQTPSHQVTQMGQEVILRCVPISNHLYFYWYRQILGQKVEFLVSFYNNEISEKSEIFDDQFSVERPDGSNFTLKIRSTKLEDSAMYFCAGGTGVNSPLHFGNGTRLTVT.

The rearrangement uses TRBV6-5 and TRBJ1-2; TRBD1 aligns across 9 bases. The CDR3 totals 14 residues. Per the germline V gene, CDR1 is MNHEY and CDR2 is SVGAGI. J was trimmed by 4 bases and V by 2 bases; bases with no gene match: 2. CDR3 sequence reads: CASSYGTGTYGYTF. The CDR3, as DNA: TGTGCCAGCAGTTACGGGACAGGGACCTATGGCTACACCTTC.

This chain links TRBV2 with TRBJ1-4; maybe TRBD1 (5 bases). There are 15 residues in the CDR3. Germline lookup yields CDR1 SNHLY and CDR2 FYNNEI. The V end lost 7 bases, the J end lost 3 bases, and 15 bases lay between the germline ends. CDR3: CASTFQGVANEKLFF. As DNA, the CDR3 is TGTGCCAGCACTTTTCAAGGGGTGGCTAATGAAAAACTGTTTTTT.

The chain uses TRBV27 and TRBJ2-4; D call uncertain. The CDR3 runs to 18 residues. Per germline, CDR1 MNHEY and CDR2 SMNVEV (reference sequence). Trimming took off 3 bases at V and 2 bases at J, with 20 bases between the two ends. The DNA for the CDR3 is TGTGCCAGCAGTTTTAACATCATCACGGCGACGTCCAAAAACATTCAGTACTTC. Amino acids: CASSFNIITATSKNIQYF.

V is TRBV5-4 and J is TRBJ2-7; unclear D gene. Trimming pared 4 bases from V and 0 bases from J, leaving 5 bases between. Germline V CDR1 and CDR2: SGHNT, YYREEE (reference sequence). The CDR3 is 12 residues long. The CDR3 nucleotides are TGTGCCAGCAGCACCGACTCCTACGAGCAGTACTTC. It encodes CASSTDSYEQYF.

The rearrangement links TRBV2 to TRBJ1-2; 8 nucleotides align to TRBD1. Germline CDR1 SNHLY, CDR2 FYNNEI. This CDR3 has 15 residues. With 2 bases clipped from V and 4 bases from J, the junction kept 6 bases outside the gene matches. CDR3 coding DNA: TGTGCCAGCAGTGAAAGCGACAGGGGTATCTATGGCTACACCTTC. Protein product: CASSESDRGIYGYTF.

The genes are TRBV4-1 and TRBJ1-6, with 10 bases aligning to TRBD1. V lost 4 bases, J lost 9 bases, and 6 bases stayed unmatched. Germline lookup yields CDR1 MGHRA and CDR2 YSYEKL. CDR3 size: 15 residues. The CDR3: CASSPGQGPVSPLHF. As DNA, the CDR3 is TGCGCCAGCAGCCCGGGACAGGGGCCCGTTTCACCCCTCCACTTT.

The CDR3 sequence: CASSHGQGEDQPQHF. The CDR3 nucleotides are TGCGCCAGCAGCCATGGACAGGGGGAAGATCAGCCCCAGCATTTT. The chain couples TRBV4-1 to TRBJ1-5; 10 nucleotides align to TRBD1. Germline CDR1 reads MGHRA; CDR2 reads YSYEKL. The CDR3 sequence is 15 residues long. With V trimmed by 3 bases and J by 5 bases, 4 bases remained unmatched.

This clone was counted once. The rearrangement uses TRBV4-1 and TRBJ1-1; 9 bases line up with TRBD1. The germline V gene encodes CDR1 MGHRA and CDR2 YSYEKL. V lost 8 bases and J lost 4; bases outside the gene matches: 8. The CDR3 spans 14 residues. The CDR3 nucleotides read TGCGCCAGCGGGGACAGGGAGACGATCACTGAAGCTTTCTTT. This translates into CASGDRETITEAFF.

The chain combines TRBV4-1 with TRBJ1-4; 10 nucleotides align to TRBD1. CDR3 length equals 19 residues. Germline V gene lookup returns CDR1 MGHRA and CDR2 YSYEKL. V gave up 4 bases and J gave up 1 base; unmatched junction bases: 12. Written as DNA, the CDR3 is TGCGCCAGCAGCCGGCCCGGACAGGGGGTAATGAAAACTAATGAAAAACTGTTTTTT. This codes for CASSRPGQGVMKTNEKLFF.

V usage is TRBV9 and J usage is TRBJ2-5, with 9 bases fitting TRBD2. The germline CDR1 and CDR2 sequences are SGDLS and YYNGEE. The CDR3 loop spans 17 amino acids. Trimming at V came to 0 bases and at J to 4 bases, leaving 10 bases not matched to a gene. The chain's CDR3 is CASSVDDLREGLETQYF. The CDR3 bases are TGTGCCAGCAGCGTAGACGACCTGCGGGAGGGCCTAGAGACCCAGTACTTC.

DNA for the CDR3: TGTGCCAGCAGCTTAATCTCTCGGGGACTAGCAGGCAATGAGCAGTTCTTC. Translated, it gives CASSLISRGLAGNEQFF. The chain links TRBV13 to TRBJ2-1; TRBD2 matches 9 bases. The CDR3 is made up of 17 amino acids. After removal of 2 bases from V and 6 bases from J, the junction contained 11 bases not matched to a gene. CDR1 is PRHDT and CDR2 is FYEKMQ in the germline V gene (reference sequence). Full variable domain (remainder filled in from reference TRBV13 and TRBJ2-1): AAGVIQSPRHLIKEKRETATLKCYPIPRHDTVYWYQQGPGQDPQFLISFYEKMQSDKGSIPDRFSAQQFSDYHSELNMSSLELGDSALYFCASSLISRGLAGNEQFFGPGTRLTVL.

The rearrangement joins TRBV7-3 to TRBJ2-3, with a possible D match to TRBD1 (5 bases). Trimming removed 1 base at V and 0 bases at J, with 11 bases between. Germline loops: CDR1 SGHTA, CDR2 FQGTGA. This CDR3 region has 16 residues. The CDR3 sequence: CASSLIADTSTDTQYF. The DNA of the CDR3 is TGTGCCAGCAGCTTAATTGCGGACACTAGCACAGATACGCAGTATTTT.

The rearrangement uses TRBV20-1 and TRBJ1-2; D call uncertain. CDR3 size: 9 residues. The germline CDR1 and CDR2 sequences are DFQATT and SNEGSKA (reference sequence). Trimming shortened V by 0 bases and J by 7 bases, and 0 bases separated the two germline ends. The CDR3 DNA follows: TGCAGTGCTAGAGATGGCTACACCTTC. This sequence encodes CSARDGYTF.

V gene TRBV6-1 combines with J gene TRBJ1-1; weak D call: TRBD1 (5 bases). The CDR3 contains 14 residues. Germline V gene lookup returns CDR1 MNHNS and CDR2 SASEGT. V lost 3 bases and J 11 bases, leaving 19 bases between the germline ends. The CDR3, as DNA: TGTGCCAGCAGTGAGTTGAGACAGTTAAGGGGCGCTTTCTTT. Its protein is CASSELRQLRGAFF.

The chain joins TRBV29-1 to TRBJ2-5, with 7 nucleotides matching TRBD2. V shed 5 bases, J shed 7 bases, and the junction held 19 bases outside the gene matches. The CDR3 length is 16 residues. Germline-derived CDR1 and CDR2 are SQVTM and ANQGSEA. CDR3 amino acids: CSVSRRLSAGVRTQYF. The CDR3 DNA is TGCAGCGTTTCTAGGAGGCTATCGGCGGGGGTTAGGACCCAGTACTTC. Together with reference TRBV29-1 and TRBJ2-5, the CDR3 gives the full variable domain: SAVISQKPSRDICQRGTSLTIQCQVDSQVTMMFWYRQQPGQSLTLIATANQGSEATYESGFVIDKFPISRPNLTFSTLTVSNMSPEDSSIYLCSVSRRLSAGVRTQYFGPGTRLLVL.

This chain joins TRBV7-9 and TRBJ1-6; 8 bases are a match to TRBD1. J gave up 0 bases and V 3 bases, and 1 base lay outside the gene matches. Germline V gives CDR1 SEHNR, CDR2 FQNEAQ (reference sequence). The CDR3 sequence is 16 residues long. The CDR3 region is CASSLTGVSYNSPLHF. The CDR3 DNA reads TGTGCCAGCAGCTTGACAGGGGTCTCCTATAATTCACCCCTCCACTTT.

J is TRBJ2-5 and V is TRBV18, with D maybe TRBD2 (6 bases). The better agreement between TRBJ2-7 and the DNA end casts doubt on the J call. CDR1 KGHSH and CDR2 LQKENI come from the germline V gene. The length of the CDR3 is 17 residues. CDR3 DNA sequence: TGTGCCAGCTCACCATCGGATGGGGGGTACACCATCCTCGAGCAGTACTTC. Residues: CASSPSDGGYTILEQYF.

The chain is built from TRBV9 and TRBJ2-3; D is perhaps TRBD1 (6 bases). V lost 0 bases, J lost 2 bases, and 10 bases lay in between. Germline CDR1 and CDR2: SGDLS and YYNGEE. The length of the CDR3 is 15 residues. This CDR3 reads CASSVGAGDTDTQYF. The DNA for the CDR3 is TGTGCCAGCAGCGTAGGGGCAGGGGACACAGATACGCAGTATTTT. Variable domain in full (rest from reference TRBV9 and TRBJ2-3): DSGVTQTPKHLITATGQRVTLRCSPRSGDLSVYWYQQSLDQGLQFLIQYYNGEERAKGNILERFSAQQFPDLHSELNLSSLELGDSALYFCASSVGAGDTDTQYFGPGTRLTVL.

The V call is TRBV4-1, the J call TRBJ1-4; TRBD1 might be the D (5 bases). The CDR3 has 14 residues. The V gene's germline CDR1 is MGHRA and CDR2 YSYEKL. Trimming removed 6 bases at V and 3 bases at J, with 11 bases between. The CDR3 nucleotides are TGCGCCAGCAGGCGACAGTTTTCTAATGAAAAACTGTTTTTT. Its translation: CASRRQFSNEKLFF.

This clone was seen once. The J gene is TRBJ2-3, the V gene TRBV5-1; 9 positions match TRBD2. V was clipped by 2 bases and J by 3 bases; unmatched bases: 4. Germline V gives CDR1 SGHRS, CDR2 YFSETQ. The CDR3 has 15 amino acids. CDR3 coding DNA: TGCGCCAGCAGCTTTGCGGGGGGGCAGACAGATACGCAGTATTTT. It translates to CASSFAGGQTDTQYF.

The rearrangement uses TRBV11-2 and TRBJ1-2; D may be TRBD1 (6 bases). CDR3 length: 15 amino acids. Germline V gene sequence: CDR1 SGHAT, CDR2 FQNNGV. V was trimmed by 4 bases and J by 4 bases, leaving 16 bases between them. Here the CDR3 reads CASSYLADSRYGYTF. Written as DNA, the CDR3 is TGTGCCAGCAGCTACCTGGCGGACAGTCGCTATGGCTACACCTTC.

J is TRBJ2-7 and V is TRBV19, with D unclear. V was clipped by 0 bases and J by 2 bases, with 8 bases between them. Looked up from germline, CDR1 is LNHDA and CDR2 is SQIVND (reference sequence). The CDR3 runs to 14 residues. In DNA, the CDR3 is TGTGCCAGTAGTATAGAAATGGACGCCTACGAGCAGTACTTC. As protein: CASSIEMDAYEQYF.